The entry below gives a single T cell receptor beta chain sequence along with its context. Measured with immunoSEQ multiplex PCR; TCRdb has only the in-frame clones, and not every one. The sample has some 120,000 clones, 96% seen once. These data belong to a study of T cell changes during pregnancy in multiple sclerosis. Germline loops: CDR1 LNHNV, CDR2 YYDKDF (reference sequence). The ends were cut back, 0 bases at V and 5 bases at J, with 16 bases in the middle. This CDR3 comprises 16 residues. Sequencing used peripheral blood, obtained after pregnancy. The chain couples TRBV15 to TRBJ2-5; D is possibly TRBD2 (5 bases). The sequence derives from a female donor with multiple sclerosis, enrolled in a pregnancy study. The CDR3 DNA follows: TGTGCCACCAGCAGAGAAATCGGGGTAGATCTGGAGACCCAGTACTTC. Its translation is CATSREIGVDLETQYF.